This T cell receptor (beta chain) derives from a study of Ad26.COV2.S vaccination and SARS-CoV-2 variants. The CDR3 totals 15 residues. Unmatched junction bases numbered 1, after V lost 0 bases and J lost 6 bases. Germline lookup yields CDR1 SGHRS and CDR2 YFSETQ. Regarding treatment: roughly 18 received Ad26.COV2.S at low or high dose, single or two shots; 5 received placebo; per-sample allocation not given. At day 63 after the first vaccine or placebo injection, samples were drawn. TCRdb's table, derived via immunoSEQ multiplex PCR, lists solely in-frame clones and lacks some. There are 400,000 to 450,000 clones in the sample; around 90% occur only once, and roughly an eighth lies in the top ten.

The receptor comes from a person aged 18 to 65 who received the Ad26.COV2.S COVID-19 vaccine or a placebo. The sample here was peripheral blood, taken in a trial of Ad26.COV2.S vaccine versus placebo. The chain carries TRBV5-1 and TRBJ2-1; TRBD2 aligns across 12 bases. Written as DNA, the CDR3 is TGCGCCAGCAGCTTGGGGACTAGCGGGACCAATGAGCAGTTCTTC. Encoded protein: CASSLGTSGTNEQFF.